A selection of T cell receptor beta chains follows, all from one sample in a study of T-cell memory formation after mild COVID-19. MiXCR was run by TCRdb on the 5' RACE reads, yielding one entry per CDR3 protein. In the table there are over 500,000 distinct CDR3 sequences, 15% to 20% of which are singletons. Input material: PBMCs or a T cell subset sorted from them (not recorded which). Every receptor here comes from an adult woman who had mild COVID-19 (a few samples of this study predate the infection). Cell type and time point are not known. Both conserved end residues are part of each CDR3. The D gene is left open where the match is weak. Part of the rows lack a size; the others show once, few, many or a class for expanded clones.

clone size	D gene	J gene	V gene	CDR3 protein	CDR3 DNA
.	.	TRBJ2-1	TRBV19	CASSIWGYEQFF	TGTGCCAGTAGTATTTGGGGTTATGAGCAGTTCTTC
.	TRBD2	TRBJ2-7	TRBV27	CASSPPAPRGSYEQYF	TGTGCCAGCAGTCCCCCCGCCCCCCGCGGGAGTTACGAGCAGTACTTC
few	.	TRBJ2-1	TRBV12-5	CASGPYPYEQFF	TGTGCTAGTGGTCCCTACCCCTATGAGCAGTTCTTC
few	.	TRBJ2-3	TRBV11-2	CASSSPYSGGTDTQYF	TGTGCCAGCAGCTCCCCGTATTCCGGGGGCACAGATACGCAGTATTTT
.	.	TRBJ2-7	TRBV11-2	CASSFTNEQYF	TGTGCCAGCAGCTTCACCAACGAGCAGTACTTC
.	.	TRBJ2-7	TRBV4-1	CASSQESVVYEQYF	TGCGCCAGCAGCCAAGAGTCCGTAGTCTACGAGCAGTACTTC
.	.	TRBJ2-7	TRBV2	CASSPPSRGEQYF	TGTGCCAGCAGTCCTCCTAGCCGGGGCGAGCAGTACTTC
many	TRBD2	TRBJ2-1	TRBV10-3	CAISEEGLALNEQFF	TGTGCCATCAGTGAGGAGGGACTAGCCTTAAATGAGCAGTTCTTC
.	TRBD2	TRBJ2-7	TRBV6-5	CASIGGAYEQYF	TGTGCCAGCATTGGGGGGGCCTACGAGCAGTACTTC
few	.	TRBJ2-3	TRBV6-2/TRBV6-3	CASSSGTTTFSRDTQYF	TGTGCCAGCAGTTCGGGGACGACCACTTTCTCTCGAGATACGCAGTATTTT